The clone carrying this TCR beta chain came up once. In the source study's methods: For nucleated cells, counts were estimated from reference gene primer amplification. The repertoire was sequenced with immunoSEQ multiplex PCR; TCRdb's copy has only in-frame clones and lacks some. Clone size and V and J calls were adopted from that table, with D and trimming inferred from the DNA. This sample yields under 150,000 clones, of which roughly 91% are seen a single time; around 18% belongs to the top ten. This record belongs to a study of blood T cell repertoires in COVID-19. Background on the study: Sites across the United States, Italy and Spain contributed samples from acute and convalescent COVID-19.

V was clipped by 6 bases and J by 3 bases; unmatched bases: 6. Germline V gives CDR1 SGHRS, CDR2 YFSETQ. This CDR3 has 13 amino acids. This clonotype was obtained from a man in his fifties or sixties with active or convalescent COVID-19. What was sequenced was peripheral blood. The V gene is TRBV5-1, the J gene TRBJ2-7; 7 bases are shared with TRBD1. Written as DNA, the CDR3 is TGCGCCAGCATGGGGACAGAAGACTACGAGCAGTACTTC. The encoded protein is CASMGTEDYEQYF.